The next 13 T cell receptor beta chains were all read from a single sample in a study of tumor-infiltrating lymphocytes in primary liver carcinoma. In addition to blood RNA drawn from unsorted whole blood, germline DNA was extracted. A constant-region primer served to make TCR beta cDNA from approximately 490 ng total RNA. Slightly modified ARM-PCR, run as three nested multiplex PCR rounds, produced the TCR beta libraries. The first two PCR rounds used TRBV1-TRBV30 primers with a Cbeta primer, around 10 cycles each. Each CDR3 protein gets one entry after TCRdb re-called the multiplex PCR reads with MiXCR. The sample includes about 320,000 distinct CDR3 sequences, 60% to 80% seen only once; the top ten take 9%. Sequencing was performed on peripheral blood. All receptors come from a man aged 40-50 years with primary liver carcinoma and hepatitis B virus infection.

This clonotype was seen only a few times. The chain has TRBV4-3 and TRBJ2-7; D uncertain. The V and J ends lost 0 bases and 2 bases respectively, with 8 bases between them. From germline, CDR1 is LGHNA and CDR2 YSLEER. This CDR3 is built from 14 residues. This CDR3 is CASSQDRQTYEQYF. The CDR3 coding sequence is TGCGCCAGCAGCCAAGATCGCCAGACCTACGAGCAGTACTTC.

The chain couples TRBV29-1 to TRBJ2-3, with TRBD1 matching 7 bases. The germline V gene has CDR1 SQVTM and CDR2 ANQGSEA. This CDR3 contains 16 residues. With V trimmed by 4 bases and J by 4 bases, 14 bases remained unmatched. The CDR3 DNA is TGCAGCGTTGTTACACAAGTCAGGGGGTCGGCAGATACGCAGTATTTT. It codes for CSVVTQVRGSADTQYF.

Of note for this clonotype: Given the absence of the conserved phenylalanine or tryptophan at the CDR3 end, a read error is likely. J is TRBJ2-2 and V is TRBV29-1; 8 bases map to TRBD1. CDR1 is SQVTM, CDR2 ANQGSEA, per germline. The CDR3 runs 15 residues. The CDR3 DNA reads TGCAGCGTCCGAGAGGCCAGGGGGCTTACCGGAGAGCTGTTTTTA. Translated, it gives CSVREARGLTGELFL.

This rearrangement joins TRBV9 to TRBJ1-3; D not certain. Germline loops: CDR1 SGDLS, CDR2 YYNGEE. CDR3 length: 14 residues. V lost 0 bases and J lost 2, with 6 bases in between. The CDR3 spells CASSVGGTGNTIYF. CDR3 nucleotides: TGTGCCAGCAGCGTAGGGGGTACTGGAAACACCATATATTTT.

Worth noting for this clonotype: A much larger clonotype is one base distant, so this may be a read error. The CDR3 does not end in the conserved phenylalanine or tryptophan, so this is likely a read error. The rearrangement joins TRBV4-2 to TRBJ1-2, with D perhaps matching TRBD1 (6 bases). Germline V lookup: CDR1 LGHNA, CDR2 YNFKEQ. The CDR3 has 19 residues. Trimming took 1 base from V and 2 from J, leaving 23 bases between them. For the CDR3, the DNA is TGTGCCAGCAGCCAAGGGCCGGAGGGTTTAGGGGGGATGAACTATGGCTACACCTCC. Protein sequence: CASSQGPEGLGGMNYGYTS.

Details on this clonotype: Given a much more abundant clone one base away, this may be a read error. In nucleotides, the CDR3 is TGTGCCAGCACCACAGGGGGCCAGCCCCAGCATTTT. As protein: CASTTGGQPQHF. The chain carries TRBV28 and TRBJ1-5, with 9 bases lining up with TRBD1. The CDR3 runs 12 residues. V shed 7 bases, J shed 7 bases, and the junction held 2 bases outside the gene matches. Germline-derived CDR1 and CDR2 are MDHEN and SYDVKM.

This clonotype was seen just once. One end of the junction does not line up with germline, which may come from a read error. V is TRBV5-5 and J is TRBJ2-1; D is uncertain. The CDR3 consists of 13 residues. CDR1 SGHKS and CDR2 YYEKEE come from the germline V gene (reference sequence). CDR3: CANSLYQDPRQFF. For the CDR3, the DNA is TGTGCCAACAGCTTGTATCAGGACCCCAGGCAGTTCTTC.

In this sample, this clonotype turned up once. A much larger clone sits a single nucleotide away, making a read error possible. This chain uses TRBV12-3 or TRBV12-4 with TRBJ2-1; TRBD2 agrees at 7 bases. The CDR3 is 15 amino acids. CDR3: CASCFSLAGVYEQFF. The DNA of the CDR3 is TGTGCCAGCTGTTTCTCACTCGCGGGAGTCTATGAGCAGTTCTTC.

This clonotype showed up just once. One end of the junction fails to match germline, which may point to a read error. V usage is TRBV11-3 and J usage is TRBJ2-5; 9 bases match TRBD2. The CDR3 loop spans 16 amino acids. CDR1 and CDR2 from the germline V gene are SGHNT and YENEEA. CDR3 in amino acids: CASSLEGTSRQETQYF. The CDR3 DNA is TGTGCCAGCAGCTTAGAGGGGACTAGCAGGCAAGAGACTCAGTACTTC.

The chain uses TRBV5-1 and TRBJ2-4; D unresolved. The CDR3 loop spans 14 amino acids. V lost 0 bases and J lost 2, with 6 bases in between. From germline, CDR1 is SGHRS and CDR2 YFSETQ. The CDR3, as DNA: TGCGCCAGCAGCTTGGGGGGTACCAAAAACATTCAGTACTTC. Protein product: CASSLGGTKNIQYF.

The chain joins TRBV5-1 to TRBJ2-7, with D possibly matching TRBD1 (7 bases). V lost 5 bases and J lost 6, with 12 bases in between. The germline gives CDR1 SGHRS, CDR2 YFSETQ. The length of the CDR3 is 12 residues. CDR3 residues: CASSMQGGEQYF. The CDR3, as DNA: TGCGCCAGCAGTATGCAGGGGGGCGAGCAGTACTTC.

Regarding this clonotype: Possible read error: a much larger clone is one base away. The rearrangement links TRBV5-4 to TRBJ2-2; TRBD1 agrees at 7 bases. There are 15 residues in the CDR3. Germline V CDR1 and CDR2: SGHNT, YYREEE (reference sequence). This CDR3 is CAVEKAGGDTGELFF. The DNA for the CDR3 is TGTGCGGTCGAAAAGGCAGGGGGAGACACCGGGGAGCTGTTTTTT.

Turning to this clonotype: Given a much more abundant clone one base away, this may be a read error. The chain combines TRBV10-3 with TRBJ2-3; TRBD1 is a possible D gene (5 bases). CDR3 size: 14 residues. Per the germline V gene, CDR1 is ENHRY and CDR2 is SYGVKD. V was pared by 6 bases and J by 3 bases, with 13 bases between. The CDR3 DNA reads TGTGCCATCAGACAGGTGTCGGGTACAGATACGCAGTATTTT. Translation: CAIRQVSGTDTQYF.